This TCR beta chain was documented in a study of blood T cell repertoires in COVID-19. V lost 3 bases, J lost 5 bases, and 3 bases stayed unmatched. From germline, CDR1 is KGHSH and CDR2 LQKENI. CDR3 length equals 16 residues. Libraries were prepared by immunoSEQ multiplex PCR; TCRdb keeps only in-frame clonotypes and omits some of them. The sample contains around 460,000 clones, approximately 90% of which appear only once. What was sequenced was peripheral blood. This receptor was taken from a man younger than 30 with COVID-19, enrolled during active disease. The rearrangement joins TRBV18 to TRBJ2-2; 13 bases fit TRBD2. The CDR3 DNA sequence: TGTGCCAGCTCACCGCCGGGACTAGCGGGAACCGGGGAGCTGTTTTTT. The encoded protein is CASSPPGLAGTGELFF.